This TCR beta chain appears in the sequencing data of a study of cytomegalovirus exposure and HLA in healthy donors. Turning to the study itself: Unique TCR beta sequences numbering 120 million or so came from about 179 million T cells in an earlier analysis.

PCR involved 60 Vbeta and 13 Jbeta primers. Here immunoSEQ multiplex PCR was the method, and the copy in TCRdb shows in-frame clones only, minus some. Altogether 200,000 to 250,000 clones are present, around four fifths being singletons, with the ten largest covering less than 3.5%. This clone has only a few counts. Material for sequencing was PBMCs. This sequence was found in a woman aged 55-69 years in good health and CMV-seropositive.

Here the CDR3 reads CASSPTSGYQETQYF. The CDR3 region has the DNA TGCGCCAGCAGCCCTACTAGCGGGTATCAAGAGACCCAGTACTTC. This chain uses TRBV4-1 with TRBJ2-5; TRBD2 matches at 9 bases. The trim removed 4 bases at V and 2 bases at J, leaving 5 bases unmatched. The CDR3 loop spans 15 amino acids. Per germline, CDR1 MGHRA and CDR2 YSYEKL.